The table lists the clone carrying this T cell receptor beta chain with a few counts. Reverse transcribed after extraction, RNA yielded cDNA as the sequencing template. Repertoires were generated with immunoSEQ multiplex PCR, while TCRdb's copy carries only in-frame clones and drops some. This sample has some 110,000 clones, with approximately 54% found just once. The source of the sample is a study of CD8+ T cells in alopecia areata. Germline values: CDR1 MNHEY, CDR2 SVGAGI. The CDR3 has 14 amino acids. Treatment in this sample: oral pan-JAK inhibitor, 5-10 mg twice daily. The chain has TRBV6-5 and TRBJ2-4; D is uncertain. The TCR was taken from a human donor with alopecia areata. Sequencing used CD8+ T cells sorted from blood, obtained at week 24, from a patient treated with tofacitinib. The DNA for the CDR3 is TGTGTCTCCGGTCCTCAGTGGCCCGAAAACATTCAGTACTTC. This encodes CVSGPQWPENIQYF.